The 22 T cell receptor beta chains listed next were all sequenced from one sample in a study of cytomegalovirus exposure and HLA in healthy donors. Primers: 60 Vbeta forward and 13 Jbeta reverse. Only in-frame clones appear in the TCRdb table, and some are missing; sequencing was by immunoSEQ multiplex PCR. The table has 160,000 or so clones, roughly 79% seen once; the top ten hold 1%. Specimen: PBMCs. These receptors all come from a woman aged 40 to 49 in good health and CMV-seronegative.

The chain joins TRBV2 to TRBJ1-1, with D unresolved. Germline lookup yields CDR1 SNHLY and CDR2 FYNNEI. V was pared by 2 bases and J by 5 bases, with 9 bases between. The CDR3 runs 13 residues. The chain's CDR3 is CASSELEDTEAFF. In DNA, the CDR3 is TGTGCCAGCAGTGAATTAGAGGATACTGAAGCTTTCTTT.

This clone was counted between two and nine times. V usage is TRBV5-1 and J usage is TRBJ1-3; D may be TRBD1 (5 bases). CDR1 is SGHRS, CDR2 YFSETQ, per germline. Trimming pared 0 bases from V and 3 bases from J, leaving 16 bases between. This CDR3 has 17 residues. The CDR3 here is CASSLASPGQDGNTIYF. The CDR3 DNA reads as TGCGCCAGCAGCTTGGCGTCCCCAGGGCAGGATGGAAACACCATATATTTT.

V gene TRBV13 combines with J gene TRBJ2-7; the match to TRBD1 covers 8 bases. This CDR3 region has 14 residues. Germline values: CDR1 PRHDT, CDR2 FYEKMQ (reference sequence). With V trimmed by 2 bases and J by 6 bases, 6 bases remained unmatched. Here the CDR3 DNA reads TGTGCCAGCAGCTTATACAGGGGGGATGGCGAGCAGTACTTC. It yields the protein CASSLYRGDGEQYF.

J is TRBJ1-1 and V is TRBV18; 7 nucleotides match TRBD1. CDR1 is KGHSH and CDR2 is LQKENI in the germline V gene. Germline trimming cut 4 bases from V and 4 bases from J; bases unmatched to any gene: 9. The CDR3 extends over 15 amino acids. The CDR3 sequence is CASSLYPRDSTEAFF. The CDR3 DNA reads TGTGCCAGCTCACTCTATCCCCGGGACAGCACTGAAGCTTTCTTT. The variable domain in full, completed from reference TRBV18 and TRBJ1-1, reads NAGVMQNPRHLVRRRGQEARLRCSPMKGHSHVYWYRQLPEEGLKFMVYLQKENIIDESGMPKERFSAEFPKEGPSILRIQQVVRGDSAAYFCASSLYPRDSTEAFFGQGTRLTVV.

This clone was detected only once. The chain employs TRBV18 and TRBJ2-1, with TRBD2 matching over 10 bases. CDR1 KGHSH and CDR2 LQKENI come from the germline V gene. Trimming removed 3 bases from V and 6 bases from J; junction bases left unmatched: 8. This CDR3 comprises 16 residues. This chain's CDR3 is CASSPSLLAGTNEQFF. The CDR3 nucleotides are TGTGCCAGCTCACCCTCCTTACTAGCGGGAACCAATGAGCAGTTCTTC.

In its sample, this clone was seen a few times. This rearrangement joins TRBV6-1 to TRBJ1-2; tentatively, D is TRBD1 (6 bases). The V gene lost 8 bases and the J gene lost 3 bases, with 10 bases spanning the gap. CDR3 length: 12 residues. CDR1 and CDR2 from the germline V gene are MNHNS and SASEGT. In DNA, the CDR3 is TGTGCCAGCGTTCGGACAGACTATGGCTACACCTTC. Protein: CASVRTDYGYTF.

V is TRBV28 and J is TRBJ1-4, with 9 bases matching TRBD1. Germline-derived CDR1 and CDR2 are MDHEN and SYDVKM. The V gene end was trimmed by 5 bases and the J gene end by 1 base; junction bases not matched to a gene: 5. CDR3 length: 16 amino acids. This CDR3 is CASSRGGQGTNEKLFF. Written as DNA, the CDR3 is TGTGCCAGCAGTCGGGGGGGACAGGGAACTAATGAAAAACTGTTTTTT.

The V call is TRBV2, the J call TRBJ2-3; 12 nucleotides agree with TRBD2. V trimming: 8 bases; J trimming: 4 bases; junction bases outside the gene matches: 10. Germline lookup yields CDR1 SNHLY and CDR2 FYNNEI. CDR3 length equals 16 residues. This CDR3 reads CASAPLAGGLADTQYF. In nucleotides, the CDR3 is TGTGCCAGCGCCCCCCTAGCGGGAGGGCTAGCAGATACGCAGTATTTT.

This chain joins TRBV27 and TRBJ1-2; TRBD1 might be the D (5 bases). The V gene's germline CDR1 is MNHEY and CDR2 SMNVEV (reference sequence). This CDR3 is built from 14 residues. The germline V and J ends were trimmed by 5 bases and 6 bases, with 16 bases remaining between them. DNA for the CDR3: TGTGCCAGCAGTGTTTGGGGCAGGGCGAATGGCTACACCTTC. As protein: CASSVWGRANGYTF.

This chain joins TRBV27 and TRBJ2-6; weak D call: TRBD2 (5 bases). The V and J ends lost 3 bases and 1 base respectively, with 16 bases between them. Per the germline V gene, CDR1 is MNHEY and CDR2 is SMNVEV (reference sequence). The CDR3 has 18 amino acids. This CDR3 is CASSFRGPALSGANVLTF. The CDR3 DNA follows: TGTGCCAGCAGTTTCCGCGGGCCGGCCCTGTCTGGGGCCAACGTCCTGACTTTC.

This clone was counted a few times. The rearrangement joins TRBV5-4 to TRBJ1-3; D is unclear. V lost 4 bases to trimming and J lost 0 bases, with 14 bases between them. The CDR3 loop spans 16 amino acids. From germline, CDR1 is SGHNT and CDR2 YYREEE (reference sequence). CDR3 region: CASSTWATDSGNTIYF. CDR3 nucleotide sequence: TGTGCCAGCAGCACCTGGGCCACTGACTCTGGAAACACCATATATTTT.

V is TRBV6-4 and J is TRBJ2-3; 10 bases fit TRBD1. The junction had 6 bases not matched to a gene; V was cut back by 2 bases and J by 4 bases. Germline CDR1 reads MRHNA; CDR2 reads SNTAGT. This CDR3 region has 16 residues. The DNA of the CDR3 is TGTGCCAGCAGTGACGCCCCTGGACAGGGGGCAGATACGCAGTATTTT. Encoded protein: CASSDAPGQGADTQYF.

This CDR3 is CASSLGTSGSYNEQFF. The CDR3 coding sequence is TGCGCCAGCAGCTTAGGGACTAGCGGATCCTACAATGAGCAGTTCTTC. The chain employs TRBV5-1 and TRBJ2-1; TRBD2 matches 11 bases. V gave up 2 bases and J gave up 1 base; unmatched junction bases: 2. CDR3 length: 16 amino acids. Per germline, CDR1 SGHRS and CDR2 YFSETQ.

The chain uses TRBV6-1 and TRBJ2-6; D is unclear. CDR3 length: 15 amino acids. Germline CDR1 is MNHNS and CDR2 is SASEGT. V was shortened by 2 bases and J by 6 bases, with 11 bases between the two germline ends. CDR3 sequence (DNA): TGTGCCAGCAGTGAAAGAGACTTCGAGGCCAACGTCCTGACTTTC. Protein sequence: CASSERDFEANVLTF.

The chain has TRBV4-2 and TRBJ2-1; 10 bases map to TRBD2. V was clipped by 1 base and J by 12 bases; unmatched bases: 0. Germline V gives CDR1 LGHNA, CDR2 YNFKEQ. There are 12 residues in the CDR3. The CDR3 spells CASSQGTSGQFF. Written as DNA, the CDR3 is TGTGCCAGCAGCCAAGGGACTAGCGGGCAGTTCTTC.

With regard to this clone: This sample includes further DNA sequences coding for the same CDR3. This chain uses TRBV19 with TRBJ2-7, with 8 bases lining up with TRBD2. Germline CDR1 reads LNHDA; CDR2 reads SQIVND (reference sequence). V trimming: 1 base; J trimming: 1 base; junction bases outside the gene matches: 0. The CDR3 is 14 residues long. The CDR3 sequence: CASSIAGGSYEQYF. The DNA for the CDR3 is TGTGCCAGTAGTATAGCGGGAGGGTCCTACGAGCAGTACTTC.

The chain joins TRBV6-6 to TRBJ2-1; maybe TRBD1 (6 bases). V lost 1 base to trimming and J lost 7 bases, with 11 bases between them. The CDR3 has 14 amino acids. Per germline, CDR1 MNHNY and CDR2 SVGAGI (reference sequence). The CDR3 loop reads CASSYYDRQNEQFF. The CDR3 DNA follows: TGTGCCAGCAGTTACTACGACAGGCAAAATGAGCAGTTCTTC.

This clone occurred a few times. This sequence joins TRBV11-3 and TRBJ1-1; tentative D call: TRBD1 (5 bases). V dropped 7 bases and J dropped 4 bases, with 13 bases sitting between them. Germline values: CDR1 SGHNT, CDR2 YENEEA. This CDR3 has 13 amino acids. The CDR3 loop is CASIITGGTEAFF. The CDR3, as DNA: TGTGCCAGCATCATCACGGGGGGCACTGAAGCTTTCTTT.

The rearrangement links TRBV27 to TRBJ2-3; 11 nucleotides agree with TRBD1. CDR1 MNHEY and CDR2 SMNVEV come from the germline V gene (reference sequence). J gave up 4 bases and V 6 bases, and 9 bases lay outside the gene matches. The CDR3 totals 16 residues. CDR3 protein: CASSPGQGARADTQYF. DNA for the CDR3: TGTGCCAGCAGCCCCGGACAGGGGGCGAGAGCAGATACGCAGTATTTT.

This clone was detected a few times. CDR3 loop: CAWREMNTEAFF. The CDR3 DNA reads as TGTGCCTGGAGAGAGATGAACACTGAAGCTTTCTTT. V gene TRBV30 combines with J gene TRBJ1-1; unclear D gene. Trimming stripped 3 bases from V and 0 bases from J, with 5 bases between. Germline-derived CDR1 and CDR2 are GTSNPN and SVGIG (reference sequence). The CDR3 has 12 amino acids.

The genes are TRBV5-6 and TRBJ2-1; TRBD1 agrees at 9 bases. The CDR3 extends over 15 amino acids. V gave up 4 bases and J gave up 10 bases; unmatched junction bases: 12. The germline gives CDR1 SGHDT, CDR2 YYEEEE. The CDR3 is CASSTRDRVLWEQFF. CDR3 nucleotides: TGTGCCAGCAGCACCCGGGACAGGGTACTTTGGGAGCAGTTCTTC.

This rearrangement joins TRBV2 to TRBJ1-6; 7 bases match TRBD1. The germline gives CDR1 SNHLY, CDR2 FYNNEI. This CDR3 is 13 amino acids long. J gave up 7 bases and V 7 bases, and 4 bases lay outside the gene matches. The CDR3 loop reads CASMGTENSPLHF. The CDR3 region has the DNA TGTGCCAGCATGGGGACAGAAAATTCACCCCTCCACTTT.